The 22 T cell receptor beta chains in this list originate from one sample, sequenced in a study of T cells in Graves' hyperthyroidism and ophthalmopathy. TCR beta CDR3 regions were amplified from RNA. First-round RT-PCR targeting the TCR CDR3 was performed with the HTBI primer set. TCRdb called the multiplex PCR reads again in MiXCR, with one record for every CDR3 protein. The top ten clones hold 50% of a sample with about 210,000 distinct CDR3 sequences, 15% to 20% of them seen once. The material sequenced was blood. These receptors came from a man aged 45-60 years with Graves' hyperthyroidism.

The rearrangement links TRBV5-1 to TRBJ1-3; the D gene is possibly TRBD1 (5 bases). The CDR3 extends over 14 amino acids. Germline V gene data show CDR1 as SGHRS and CDR2 as YFSETQ. Trimming left V 0 bases short and J 5 bases short, with 9 bases between. For the CDR3, the DNA is TGCGCCAGCAGCTTGGGGCAGGGTAGAAACACCATATATTTT. It codes for CASSLGQGRNTIYF. Filled out from reference TRBV5-1 and TRBJ1-3, the complete variable domain reads KAGVTQTPRYLIKTRGQQVTLSCSPISGHRSVSWYQQTPGQGLQFLFEYFSETQRNKGNFPGRFSGRQFSNSRSEMNVSTLELGDSALYLCASSLGQGRNTIYFGEGSWLTVV.

In nucleotides, the CDR3 is TGTGCCAGCAGTGACCTGACAGGGGGTAGGCAGCCCCAGCATTTT. It translates to CASSDLTGGRQPQHF. The rearrangement joins TRBV6-1 to TRBJ1-5; 9 nucleotides align to TRBD1. V was clipped by 3 bases and J by 7 bases; unmatched bases: 7. Germline CDR1 and CDR2: MNHNS and SASEGT. The CDR3 extends over 15 amino acids.

This chain connects TRBV9 to TRBJ2-2; the D gene is possibly TRBD1 (6 bases). The CDR3 consists of 15 residues. Germline V gene sequence: CDR1 SGDLS, CDR2 YYNGEE. Trimming took off 8 bases at V and 0 bases at J, with 14 bases between the two ends. Here the CDR3 DNA reads TGTGCCAGTACCCGAGAGGGGGCGAACACCGGGGAGCTGTTTTTT. This encodes CASTREGANTGELFF.

This rearrangement joins TRBV11-2 to TRBJ1-5; 9 nucleotides align to TRBD1. Germline trimming cut 1 base from V and 1 base from J; bases unmatched to any gene: 11. The CDR3 has 19 residues. CDR1 SGHAT and CDR2 FQNNGV come from the germline V gene. The CDR3 protein is CASSLAHLDRGVSNQPQHF. CDR3 DNA: TGTGCCAGCAGCTTAGCGCACCTAGACAGGGGGGTCAGCAATCAGCCCCAGCATTTT.

The chain couples TRBV19 to TRBJ2-2, with D perhaps TRBD1 or TRBD2 (5 bases each). This CDR3 spans 14 amino acids. CDR1 is LNHDA, CDR2 SQIVND, per germline (reference sequence). V shed 6 bases and J shed 3 bases, with 11 bases lying between them. The CDR3 spells CASSPGADTGELFF. CDR3 DNA sequence: TGTGCCAGTAGCCCCGGGGCTGACACCGGGGAGCTGTTTTTT.

The J gene is TRBJ2-7, the V gene TRBV6-2 or TRBV6-3; 7 bases line up with TRBD1. The V gene end was trimmed by 10 bases and the J gene end by 4 bases; junction bases not matched to a gene: 10. The CDR3 spans 13 residues. CDR1 and CDR2 (germline): MNHEY, SVGEGT. The CDR3 protein is CATSRDSLYEQYF. The CDR3 nucleotides read TGTGCCACTTCCCGGGACAGTCTTTACGAGCAGTACTTC.

V gene TRBV6-2 or TRBV6-3 combines with J gene TRBJ1-1; D is unresolved. The germline V and J ends were trimmed by 6 bases and 1 base, with 15 bases remaining between them. This CDR3 comprises 15 residues. Germline V gives CDR1 MNHEY, CDR2 SVGEGT. CDR3 sequence: CASRFTTGSNTEAFF. The DNA of the CDR3 is TGTGCCAGCAGATTCACCACCGGATCGAACACTGAAGCTTTCTTT.

This clonotype was picked up a small number of times. V and J are TRBV18 and TRBJ2-3; TRBD2 aligns across 13 bases. Germline CDR1 KGHSH, CDR2 LQKENI. J was trimmed by 4 bases and V by 4 bases; bases with no gene match: 5. This CDR3 is built from 16 residues. The CDR3 DNA reads TGTGCCAGCTCACTCCGGACTAGCGGGAGCGCAGATACGCAGTATTTT. Its protein is CASSLRTSGSADTQYF.

This clonotype was counted many times. The gene calls are TRBV6-1 and TRBJ2-5; D remains unclear. Germline-derived CDR1 and CDR2 are MNHNS and SASEGT. CDR3 length: 13 residues. Trimming removed 4 bases at V and 5 bases at J, with 11 bases between. The CDR3 spells CASSGTVLETQYF. Here the CDR3 DNA reads TGTGCCAGCAGTGGAACAGTGTTGGAGACCCAGTACTTC.

This clonotype was seen ten or more times. The CDR3 reads CASSLGDRDGYTF. The CDR3 coding sequence is TGCGCCAGCAGCTTGGGGGACAGGGATGGCTACACCTTC. J is TRBJ1-2 and V is TRBV5-1; TRBD1 aligns across 9 bases. J was trimmed by 6 bases and V by 0 bases; bases with no gene match: 0. The CDR3 loop spans 13 amino acids. The germline gives CDR1 SGHRS, CDR2 YFSETQ.

This clonotype came up many times. The rearrangement uses TRBV27 and TRBJ2-5; 7 nucleotides agree with TRBD2. The V segment lost 2 bases and the J segment 1 base; nucleotides outside the gene matches: 16. The germline V gene has CDR1 MNHEY and CDR2 SMNVEV (reference sequence). This CDR3 region has 19 residues. Here the CDR3 reads CASSLPGLDRARSQETQYF. CDR3 nucleotide sequence: TGTGCCAGCAGTTTACCCGGACTAGATCGGGCCAGGTCCCAAGAGACCCAGTACTTC.

A few counts support this clonotype. The rearrangement uses TRBV20-1 and TRBJ1-5; D is unresolved. This CDR3 spans 13 amino acids. The ends were cut back, 0 bases at V and 7 bases at J, with 10 bases in the middle. Germline loops: CDR1 DFQATT, CDR2 SNEGSKA (reference sequence). CDR3 sequence (DNA): TGCAGTGCTAGAGACAGCGCTTGGCAGCCCCAGCATTTT. Its translation is CSARDSAWQPQHF.

Many counts were recorded for this clonotype. This CDR3 is CASSPRDTYQPQHF. The CDR3 coding sequence is TGTGCCAGCAGTCCCCGGGACACGTATCAGCCCCAGCATTTT. This rearrangement joins TRBV28 to TRBJ1-5, with D possibly matching TRBD1 (6 bases). The germline V and J ends were trimmed by 5 bases and 5 bases, with 13 bases remaining between them. Germline lookup yields CDR1 MDHEN and CDR2 SYDVKM. There are 14 residues in the CDR3.

The genes are TRBV7-9 and TRBJ2-2; D is undetermined. Trimming removed 0 bases at V and 3 bases at J, with 5 bases between. CDR1 and CDR2 (germline): SEHNR, FQNEAQ (reference sequence). This CDR3 comprises 14 residues. CDR3 in DNA: TGTGCCAGCAGCTTAGCCCGGTACACCGGGGAGCTGTTTTTT. It yields the protein CASSLARYTGELFF.

This clonotype was observed a few times. CDR3 loop: CASSRFGGEQYF. CDR3 in DNA: TGTGCCAGCAGCCGATTTGGGGGGGAGCAGTACTTC. The chain employs TRBV7-2 and TRBJ2-7, with a possible D match to TRBD2 (6 bases). The CDR3 is 12 amino acids. Germline V gene data show CDR1 as SGHTA and CDR2 as FQGNSA. Trimming shortened V by 5 bases and J by 7 bases, and 12 bases separated the two germline ends.

The sample holds many counts of this clonotype. The V gene is TRBV28, the J gene TRBJ2-6; D uncertain. Trimming stripped 7 bases from V and 0 bases from J, with 10 bases between. The CDR3 totals 15 residues. Germline loops: CDR1 MDHEN, CDR2 SYDVKM. For the CDR3, the DNA is TGTGCCAGCACCCCATCTCTCTCTGGGGCCAACGTCCTGACTTTC. It translates to CASTPSLSGANVLTF.

There are a few counts of this clonotype. CDR3 protein: CSASPGTGDTGELFF. CDR3 nucleotide sequence: TGCAGTGCTAGCCCCGGGACAGGGGACACCGGGGAGCTGTTTTTT. The chain is built from TRBV20-1 and TRBJ2-2; 10 bases map to TRBD1. The CDR3 contains 15 residues. In germline, CDR1 is DFQATT, CDR2 SNEGSKA (reference sequence). Germline trimming cut 3 bases from V and 3 bases from J; bases unmatched to any gene: 4.

The table lists this clonotype with many counts. The chain links TRBV7-8 to TRBJ2-7; no firm D call. The CDR3 is 13 residues long. The V gene's germline CDR1 is SGHVS and CDR2 FQNEAQ. Trimming took off 6 bases at V and 0 bases at J, with 9 bases between the two ends. The CDR3 loop reads CASSQPSSYEQYF. CDR3 DNA sequence: TGTGCCAGCAGTCAACCATCCTCCTACGAGCAGTACTTC.

This clonotype was observed a few times. The chain is built from TRBV2 and TRBJ2-1, with a weak D call TRBD2 (5 bases). Germline assignment: CDR1 SNHLY and CDR2 FYNNEI. CDR3 size: 11 residues. V was shortened by 6 bases and J by 9 bases, with 9 bases between the two germline ends. CDR3 sequence reads: CASRREGEQFF. In DNA form, the CDR3 reads TGTGCCAGCAGGCGAGAGGGTGAGCAGTTCTTC.

This clonotype appeared many times. V and J are TRBV20-1 and TRBJ1-1; 12 nucleotides agree with TRBD1. Germline V gene sequence: CDR1 DFQATT, CDR2 SNEGSKA (reference sequence). The CDR3 extends over 15 amino acids. V lost 5 bases, J lost 8 bases, and 12 bases stayed unmatched. The CDR3 nucleotides are TGCAGTGCTCTAACCGGGACAGGGGGCGCAGGGGAAGCTTTCTTT. It codes for CSALTGTGGAGEAFF.

Ten or more counts support this clonotype. The chain combines TRBV29-1 with TRBJ1-3; possibly TRBD1 for D (6 bases). The CDR3 covers 14 residues. Germline CDR1 and CDR2: SQVTM and ANQGSEA. Trimming left V 4 bases short and J 4 bases short, with 14 bases between. CDR3 sequence reads: CSVAQGGLGNTIYF. The CDR3 DNA follows: TGCAGCGTTGCCCAAGGGGGACTCGGAAACACCATATATTTT.

The table lists this clonotype with many counts. This sequence joins TRBV18 and TRBJ1-1; D not resolved. Germline values: CDR1 KGHSH, CDR2 LQKENI. V was trimmed by 2 bases and J by 7 bases, leaving 11 bases between them. This CDR3 is built from 13 residues. Here the CDR3 DNA reads TGTGCCAGCTCACCATCGGCGATACATGAAGCTTTCTTT. Protein: CASSPSAIHEAFF.